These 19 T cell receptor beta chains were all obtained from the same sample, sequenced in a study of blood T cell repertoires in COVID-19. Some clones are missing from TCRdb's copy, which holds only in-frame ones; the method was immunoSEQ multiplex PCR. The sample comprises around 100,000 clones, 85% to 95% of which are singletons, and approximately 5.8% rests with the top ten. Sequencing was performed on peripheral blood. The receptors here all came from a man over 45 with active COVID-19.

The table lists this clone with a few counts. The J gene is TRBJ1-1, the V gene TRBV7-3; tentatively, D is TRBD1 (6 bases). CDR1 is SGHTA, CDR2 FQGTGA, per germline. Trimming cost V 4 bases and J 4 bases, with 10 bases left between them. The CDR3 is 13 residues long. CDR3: CASSSGTSTEAFF. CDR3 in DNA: TGTGCCAGCAGCTCAGGGACATCCACTGAAGCTTTCTTT.

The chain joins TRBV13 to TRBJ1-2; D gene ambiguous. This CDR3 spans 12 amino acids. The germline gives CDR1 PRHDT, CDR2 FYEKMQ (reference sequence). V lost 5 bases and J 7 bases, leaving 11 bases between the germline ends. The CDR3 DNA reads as TGTGCCAGCAGCCCCGCGTTGAGTGGCTACACCTTC. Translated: CASSPALSGYTF.

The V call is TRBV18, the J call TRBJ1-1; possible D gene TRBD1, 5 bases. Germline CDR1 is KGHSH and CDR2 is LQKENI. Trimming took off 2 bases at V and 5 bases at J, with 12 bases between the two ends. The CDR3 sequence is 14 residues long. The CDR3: CASSPGIGETEAFF. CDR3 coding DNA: TGTGCCAGCTCACCAGGAATAGGGGAAACTGAAGCTTTCTTT.

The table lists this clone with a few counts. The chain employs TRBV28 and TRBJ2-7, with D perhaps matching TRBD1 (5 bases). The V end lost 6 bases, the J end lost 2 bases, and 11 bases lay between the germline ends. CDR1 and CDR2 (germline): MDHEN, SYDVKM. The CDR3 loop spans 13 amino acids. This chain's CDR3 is CASRWGEAYEQYF. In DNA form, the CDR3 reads TGTGCCAGCAGGTGGGGCGAAGCCTACGAGCAGTACTTC. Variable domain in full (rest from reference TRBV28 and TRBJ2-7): DVKVTQSSRYLVKRTGEKVFLECVQDMDHENMFWYRQDPGLGLRLIYFSYDVKMKEKGDIPEGYSVSREKKERFSLILESASTNQTSMYLCASRWGEAYEQYFGPGTRLTVT.

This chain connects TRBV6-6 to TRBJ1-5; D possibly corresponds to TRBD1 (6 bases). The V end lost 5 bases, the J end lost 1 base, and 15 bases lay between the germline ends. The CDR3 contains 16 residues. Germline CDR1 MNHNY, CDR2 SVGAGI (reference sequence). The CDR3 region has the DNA TGTGCCAGCAGTACCCTTGGGGGGGCAAGCAATCAGCCCCAGCATTTT. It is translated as CASSTLGGASNQPQHF.

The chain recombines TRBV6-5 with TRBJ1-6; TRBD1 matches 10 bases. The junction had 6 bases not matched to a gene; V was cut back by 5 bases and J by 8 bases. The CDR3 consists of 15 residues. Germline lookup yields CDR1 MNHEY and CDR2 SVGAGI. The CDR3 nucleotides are TGTGCCAGCAGTCGCGGAGGGACAGGGGATTCACCCCTCCACTTT. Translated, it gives CASSRGGTGDSPLHF.

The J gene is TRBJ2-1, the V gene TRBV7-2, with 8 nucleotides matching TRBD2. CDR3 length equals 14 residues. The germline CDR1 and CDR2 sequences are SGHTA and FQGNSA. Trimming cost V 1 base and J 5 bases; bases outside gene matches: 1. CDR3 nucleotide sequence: TGTGCCAGCAGCTTAGTGCGGGAGGACAATGAGCAGTTCTTC. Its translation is CASSLVREDNEQFF.

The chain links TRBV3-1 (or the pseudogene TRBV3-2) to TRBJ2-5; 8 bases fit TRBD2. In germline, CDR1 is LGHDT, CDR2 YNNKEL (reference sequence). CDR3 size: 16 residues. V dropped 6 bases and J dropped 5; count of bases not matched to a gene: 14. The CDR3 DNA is TGTGCCAGCAGTCAGGGTTCCACTAGCGGACGGGAGACCCAGTACTTC. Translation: CASSQGSTSGRETQYF.

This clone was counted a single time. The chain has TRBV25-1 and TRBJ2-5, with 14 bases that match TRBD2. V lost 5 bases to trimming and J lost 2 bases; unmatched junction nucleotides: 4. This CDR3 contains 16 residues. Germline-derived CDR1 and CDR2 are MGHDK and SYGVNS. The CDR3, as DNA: TGTGCCAGCAGTCGAAGGACTAGCGGGGGGCAAGAGACCCAGTACTTC. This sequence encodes CASSRRTSGGQETQYF.

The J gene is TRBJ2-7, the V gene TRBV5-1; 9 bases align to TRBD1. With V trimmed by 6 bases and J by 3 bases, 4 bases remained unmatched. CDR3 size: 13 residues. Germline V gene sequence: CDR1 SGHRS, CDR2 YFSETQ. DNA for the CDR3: TGCGCCAGCAACCTGGGACAGGGCTACGAGCAGTACTTC. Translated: CASNLGQGYEQYF.

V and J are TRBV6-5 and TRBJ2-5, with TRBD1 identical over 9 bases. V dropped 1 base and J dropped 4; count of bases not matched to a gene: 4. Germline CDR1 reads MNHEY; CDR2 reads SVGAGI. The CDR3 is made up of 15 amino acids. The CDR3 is CASSYLDRGGETQYF. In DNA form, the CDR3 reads TGTGCCAGCAGTTACTTGGACAGGGGCGGAGAGACCCAGTACTTC.

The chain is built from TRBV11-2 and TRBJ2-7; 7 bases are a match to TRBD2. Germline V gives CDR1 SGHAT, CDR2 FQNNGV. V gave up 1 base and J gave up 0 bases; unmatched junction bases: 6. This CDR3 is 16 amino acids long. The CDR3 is CASSLGGGSYSYEQYF. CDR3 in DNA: TGTGCCAGCAGCTTAGGTGGCGGGAGCTACTCCTACGAGCAGTACTTC.

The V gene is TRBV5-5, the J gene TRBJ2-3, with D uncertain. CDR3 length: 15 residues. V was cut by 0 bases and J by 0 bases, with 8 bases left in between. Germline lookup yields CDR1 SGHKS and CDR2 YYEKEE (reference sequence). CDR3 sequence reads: CASSLVGPSTDTQYF. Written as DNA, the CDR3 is TGTGCCAGCAGCTTGGTTGGGCCCAGCACAGATACGCAGTATTTT.

CDR3 sequence (DNA): TGTGCCAGCAGTTCTAATCAGGCCCCGGGGCAGCCCCAGCATTTT. This encodes CASSSNQAPGQPQHF. The gene calls are TRBV28 and TRBJ1-5; D gene uncertain. Per germline, CDR1 MDHEN and CDR2 SYDVKM. The CDR3 loop spans 15 amino acids. V lost 4 bases and J lost 7, with 17 bases in between.

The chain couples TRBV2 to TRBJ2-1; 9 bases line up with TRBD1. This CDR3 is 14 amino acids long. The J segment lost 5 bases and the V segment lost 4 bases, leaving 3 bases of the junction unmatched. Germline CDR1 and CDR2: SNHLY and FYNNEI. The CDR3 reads CASSGGTGNNEQFF. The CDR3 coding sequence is TGTGCCAGCAGTGGGGGGACAGGGAACAATGAGCAGTTCTTC. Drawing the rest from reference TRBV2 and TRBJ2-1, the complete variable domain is EPEVTQTPSHQVTQMGQEVILRCVPISNHLYFYWYRQILGQKVEFLVSFYNNEISEKSEIFDDQFSVERPDGSNFTLKIRSTKLEDSAMYFCASSGGTGNNEQFFGPGTRLTVL.

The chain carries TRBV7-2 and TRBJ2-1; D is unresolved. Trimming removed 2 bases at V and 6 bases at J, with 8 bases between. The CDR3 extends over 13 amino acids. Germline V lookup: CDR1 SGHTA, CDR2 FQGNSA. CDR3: CASSLTLVNEQFF. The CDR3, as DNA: TGTGCCAGCAGCTTAACCCTAGTCAATGAGCAGTTCTTC. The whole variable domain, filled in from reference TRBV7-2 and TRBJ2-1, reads GAGVSQSPSNKVTEKGKDVELRCDPISGHTALYWYRQSLGQGLEFLIYFQGNSAPDKSGLPSDRFSAERTGGSVSTLTIQRTQQEDSAVYLCASSLTLVNEQFFGPGTRLTVL.

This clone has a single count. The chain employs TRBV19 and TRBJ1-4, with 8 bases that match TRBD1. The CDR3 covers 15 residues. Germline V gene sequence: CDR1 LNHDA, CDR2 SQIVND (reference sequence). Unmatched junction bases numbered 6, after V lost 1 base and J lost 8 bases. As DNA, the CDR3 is TGTGCCAGTAGTATAGGCCGACAGGGGAACGAAAAACTGTTTTTT. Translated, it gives CASSIGRQGNEKLFF. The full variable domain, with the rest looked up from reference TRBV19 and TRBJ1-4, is DGGITQSPKYLFRKEGQNVTLSCEQNLNHDAMYWYRQDPGQGLRLIYYSQIVNDFQKGDIAEGYSVSREKKESFPLTVTSAQKNPTAFYLCASSIGRQGNEKLFFGSGTQLSVL.

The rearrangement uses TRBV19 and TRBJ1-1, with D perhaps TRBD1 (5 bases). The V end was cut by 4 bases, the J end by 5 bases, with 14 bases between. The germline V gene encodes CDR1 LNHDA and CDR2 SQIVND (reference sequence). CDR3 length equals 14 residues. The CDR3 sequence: CASSTDRLGTEAFF. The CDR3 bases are TGTGCCAGTAGTACCGACAGACTGGGGACTGAAGCTTTCTTT.

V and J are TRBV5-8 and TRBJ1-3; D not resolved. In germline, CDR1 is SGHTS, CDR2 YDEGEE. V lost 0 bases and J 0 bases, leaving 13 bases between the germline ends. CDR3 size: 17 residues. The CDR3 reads CASSLVRRTSSGNTIYF. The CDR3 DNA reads TGTGCCAGCAGCTTGGTTCGGAGGACGAGCTCTGGAAACACCATATATTTT.